What follows are 27 T cell receptor beta chains derived from one specimen sequenced in a study of T cell repertoires in cytomegalovirus infection. TCRdb passed the reads through MiXCR, listing each CDR3 protein once. Of 90,000 to 120,000 distinct CDR3 sequences in the sample, less than 25% were seen once. The sample comprised CD8+ T cells from PBMCs. These receptors were collected from a human donor in good health (CMV status not recorded). Some clones in this sample may be carry-over from other donors' samples.

This chain connects TRBV28 to TRBJ1-2; 9 bases fit TRBD1. There are 15 residues in the CDR3. V was clipped by 5 bases and J by 4 bases; unmatched bases: 8. Germline V lookup: CDR1 MDHEN, CDR2 SYDVKM. The CDR3 loop reads CASSPKTGGRYGYTF. The CDR3 DNA reads as TGTGCCAGCAGTCCAAAGACAGGGGGTCGCTATGGCTACACCTTC.

The genes are TRBV12-3 or TRBV12-4 and TRBJ2-7; a weak D match, TRBD1 (6 bases). This CDR3 is 14 amino acids long. V was pared by 1 base and J by 4 bases, with 11 bases between. The CDR3 protein is CASSLENRVYEQYF. The DNA of the CDR3 is TGTGCCAGCAGTTTAGAGAACAGGGTTTACGAGCAGTACTTC.

This clonotype was counted at least ten times. V gene TRBV7-9 combines with J gene TRBJ1-1, with D uncertain. The CDR3 has 13 amino acids. V lost 5 bases, J lost 1 base, and 8 bases lay in between. Germline values: CDR1 SEHNR, CDR2 FQNEAQ (reference sequence). CDR3 sequence: CASSPFGNTEAFF. DNA of the CDR3: TGTGCCAGCAGCCCTTTTGGGAACACTGAAGCTTTCTTT.

The chain uses TRBV14 and TRBJ1-3; D unresolved. Germline values: CDR1 SGHDN, CDR2 FVKESK. The ends were cut back, 1 base at V and 1 base at J, with 11 bases in the middle. The CDR3 consists of 16 residues. DNA for the CDR3: TGTGCCAGCAGCCAAGGAGGTCTAGATTCTGGAAACACCATATATTTT. Amino acids: CASSQGGLDSGNTIYF.

The chain combines TRBV30 with TRBJ1-1; 8 bases line up with TRBD1. V lost 2 bases, J lost 1 base, and 3 bases stayed unmatched. This CDR3 contains 14 residues. From germline, CDR1 is GTSNPN and CDR2 SVGIG (reference sequence). CDR3 DNA sequence: TGTGCCTGGAGTTACGGGACAGGGAACACTGAAGCTTTCTTT. Residues: CAWSYGTGNTEAFF.

The chain recombines TRBV9 with TRBJ2-2; tentatively, D is TRBD1 or TRBD2 (5 bases each). The CDR3 consists of 14 residues. Germline CDR1 SGDLS, CDR2 YYNGEE. V lost 4 bases, J lost 1 base, and 8 bases lay in between. This CDR3 is CASSSGGNTGELFF. Here the CDR3 DNA reads TGTGCCAGCAGCTCTGGGGGGAACACCGGGGAGCTGTTTTTT.

The chain carries TRBV7-2 and TRBJ2-3; TRBD2 might be the D (6 bases). The V end lost 4 bases, the J end lost 0 bases, and 11 bases lay between the germline ends. The CDR3 is 15 amino acids. Germline lookup yields CDR1 SGHTA and CDR2 FQGNSA. The CDR3 loop is CASSSDGTSTDTQYF. The CDR3 region has the DNA TGTGCCAGCAGCTCAGACGGGACTAGCACAGATACGCAGTATTTT.

V and J are TRBV12-3 or TRBV12-4 and TRBJ2-6; 7 bases are a match to TRBD2. The junction had 4 bases not matched to a gene; V was cut back by 3 bases and J by 2 bases. The CDR3 extends over 16 amino acids. The CDR3 DNA follows: TGTGCCAGCAGTTTGGGAGGGTTCGCTGGGGCCAACGTCCTGACTTTC. It encodes CASSLGGFAGANVLTF.

This clonotype was counted between two and nine times. CDR3 protein: CSVASGYNEQFF. The CDR3 DNA reads TGCAGTGTGGCTAGCGGGTACAATGAGCAGTTCTTC. The chain recombines TRBV20-1 with TRBJ2-1, with 8 bases that match TRBD2. The V gene end was trimmed by 7 bases and the J gene end by 4 bases; junction bases not matched to a gene: 3. CDR3 length: 12 residues. Germline CDR1 is DFQATT and CDR2 is SNEGSKA (reference sequence).

The CDR3, as DNA: TGTGCCAGCAGTTTCCCCTCGACAGGAGGCAATCAGCCCCAGCATTTT. Its protein is CASSFPSTGGNQPQHF. The chain uses TRBV28 and TRBJ1-5; a weak D match, TRBD1 (6 bases). The germline CDR1 and CDR2 sequences are MDHEN and SYDVKM. V was pared by 3 bases and J by 2 bases, with 14 bases between. The CDR3 totals 16 residues. Supplemented by reference TRBV28 and TRBJ1-5, the full variable domain reads DVKVTQSSRYLVKRTGEKVFLECVQDMDHENMFWYRQDPGLGLRLIYFSYDVKMKEKGDIPEGYSVSREKKERFSLILESASTNQTSMYLCASSFPSTGGNQPQHFGDGTRLSIL.

The J gene is TRBJ2-5, the V gene TRBV12-3 or TRBV12-4; D remains unclear. Trimming removed 6 bases at V and 5 bases at J, with 16 bases between. The CDR3 is made up of 14 amino acids. The CDR3: CASSPPGVGETQYF. CDR3 nucleotide sequence: TGTGCCAGCAGCCCTCCTGGGGTCGGGGAGACCCAGTACTTC.

In its sample, this clonotype was seen a few times. The chain joins TRBV20-1 to TRBJ1-1; TRBD1 matches at 8 bases. This CDR3 is built from 15 residues. V lost 5 bases and J lost 4; bases outside the gene matches: 12. CDR1 and CDR2 (germline): DFQATT, SNEGSKA (reference sequence). The CDR3 DNA follows: TGCAGTGCTTCGGACAGGGAAAGTTGGGGCACTGAAGCTTTCTTT. The encoded protein is CSASDRESWGTEAFF.

In this sample, this clonotype turned up many times. This chain links TRBV7-2 with TRBJ2-5; the D gene is possibly TRBD2 (6 bases). Germline values: CDR1 SGHTA, CDR2 FQGNSA. V was pared by 8 bases and J by 2 bases, with 9 bases between. The CDR3 is made up of 12 amino acids. CDR3 protein: CASQRAQETQYF. CDR3 DNA: TGTGCCAGCCAGCGGGCGCAAGAGACCCAGTACTTC.

The rearrangement uses TRBV15 and TRBJ1-3; D gene ambiguous. The germline V gene has CDR1 LNHNV and CDR2 YYDKDF (reference sequence). The CDR3 contains 16 residues. Trimming removed 5 bases at V and 2 bases at J, with 16 bases between. CDR3 region: CATSGPGSEAGNTIYF. The CDR3 bases are TGTGCCACCAGCGGACCCGGGTCAGAGGCTGGAAACACCATATATTTT.

This clonotype came up many times. The chain joins TRBV7-8 to TRBJ1-3; no firm D call. This CDR3 has 15 amino acids. Germline V CDR1 and CDR2: SGHVS, FQNEAQ. The V gene lost 5 bases and the J gene lost 2 bases, with 13 bases spanning the gap. In DNA form, the CDR3 reads TGTGCCAGCAGCCCCGTCGAGCCCCCTGGAAACACCATATATTTT. It encodes CASSPVEPPGNTIYF.

The chain has TRBV6-2 or TRBV6-3 and TRBJ2-2; a weak D match, TRBD2 (5 bases). Germline loops: CDR1 MNHEY, CDR2 SVGEGT. Trimming stripped 0 bases from V and 4 bases from J, with 6 bases between. This CDR3 region has 14 residues. The CDR3 region is CASSYSRVTGELFF. DNA of the CDR3: TGTGCCAGCAGTTACTCGAGGGTCACCGGGGAGCTGTTTTTT.

The sample holds a few counts of this clonotype. The chain carries TRBV6-2 or TRBV6-3 and TRBJ2-3; D remains ambiguous. Trimming shortened V by 10 bases and J by 8 bases, and 16 bases separated the two germline ends. Germline V gene sequence: CDR1 MNHEY, CDR2 SVGEGT. The CDR3 has 12 amino acids. CDR3 DNA: TGTGCCATCACCGACGGATTTTCTACGCAGTATTTT. It codes for CAITDGFSTQYF.

CDR3 nucleotide sequence: TGTGCCAGCAGCGGTAGAGAGAGGGTTCCACAGAACCTCCACTTT. This gives the protein CASSGRERVPQNLHF. The chain couples TRBV5-8 to TRBJ1-6; D uncertain. Trimming stripped 4 bases from V and 15 bases from J, with 23 bases between. There are 15 residues in the CDR3. From germline, CDR1 is SGHTS and CDR2 YDEGEE. Filled out from reference TRBV5-8 and TRBJ1-6, the complete variable domain reads EAGVTQSPTHLIKTRGQQATLRCSPISGHTSVYWYQQALGLGLQFLLWYDEGEERNRGNFPPRFSGRQFPNYSSELNVNALELEDSALYLCASSGRERVPQNLHFGNGTRLTVT.

The sample holds many counts of this clonotype. The chain is built from TRBV7-2 and TRBJ2-3, with 11 bases fitting TRBD2. Germline CDR1 and CDR2: SGHTA and FQGNSA. This CDR3 is 16 amino acids long. The ends lost 1 base at V and 5 bases at J; junction bases unmatched: 5. The CDR3 loop is CASSLVSGGALDTQYF. The DNA for the CDR3 is TGTGCCAGCAGCTTAGTTAGCGGGGGGGCCCTAGATACGCAGTATTTT. The full variable domain, its missing parts supplied by reference TRBV7-2 and TRBJ2-3, is GAGVSQSPSNKVTEKGKDVELRCDPISGHTALYWYRQSLGQGLEFLIYFQGNSAPDKSGLPSDRFSAERTGGSVSTLTIQRTQQEDSAVYLCASSLVSGGALDTQYFGPGTRLTVL.

The chain employs TRBV11-3 and TRBJ2-5; tentatively, D is TRBD1 or TRBD2 (5 bases each). Trimming left V 5 bases short and J 2 bases short, with 15 bases between. This CDR3 region has 15 residues. Germline CDR1 and CDR2: SGHNT and YENEEA. CDR3 sequence (DNA): TGTGCCAGCAGCCCCCGGGACGGCCTACAAGAGACCCAGTACTTC. It yields the protein CASSPRDGLQETQYF.

V and J are TRBV30 and TRBJ2-2, with 7 nucleotides matching TRBD1. Trimming removed 3 bases from V and 1 base from J; junction bases left unmatched: 5. The CDR3 has 15 amino acids. The V gene's germline CDR1 is GTSNPN and CDR2 SVGIG (reference sequence). The CDR3, as DNA: TGTGCCTGGAGAAGGGGACAGCAGAACACCGGGGAGCTGTTTTTT. Translated, it gives CAWRRGQQNTGELFF.

This clonotype was observed a handful of times. An end of the junction does not agree with germline; a read error may underlie this. V usage is TRBV6-5 and J usage is TRBJ2-1, with 11 bases that match TRBD1. Germline CDR1 reads MNHEY; CDR2 reads SVGAGI. This CDR3 spans 14 amino acids. CDR3 residues: CASSYPDGGTGGDF. CDR3 DNA: TGTGCCAGCAGTTACCCAGATGGCGGGACAGGGGGGGACTTC.

This clonotype showed up just a few times. The chain recombines TRBV7-9 with TRBJ2-5, with TRBD2 as a possible D gene (6 bases). CDR1 and CDR2 from the germline V gene are SEHNR and FQNEAQ (reference sequence). The CDR3 has 16 amino acids. V shed 2 bases and J shed 0 bases, with 13 bases lying between them. CDR3 in amino acids: CASSLPPRGNQETQYF. CDR3 bases: TGTGCCAGCAGCTTACCCCCCCGCGGGAACCAAGAGACCCAGTACTTC.

In this sample, this clonotype turned up many times. J is TRBJ2-3 and V is TRBV7-9; D gene uncertain. Germline V CDR1 and CDR2: SEHNR, FQNEAQ (reference sequence). V was shortened by 3 bases and J by 4 bases, with 14 bases between the two germline ends. This CDR3 comprises 15 residues. The CDR3, as DNA: TGTGCCAGCAGCTTGGATTCTAGTGCATCAGATACGCAGTATTTT. It translates to CASSLDSSASDTQYF.

This clonotype was recorded at least ten times. The chain carries TRBV7-2 and TRBJ1-2; no reliable D call. The CDR3 is made up of 16 amino acids. The V end lost 2 bases, the J end lost 0 bases, and 13 bases lay between the germline ends. The germline V gene encodes CDR1 SGHTA and CDR2 FQGNSA. CDR3 in amino acids: CASSLRFGGTNYGYTF. CDR3 nucleotides: TGTGCCAGCAGCTTACGGTTCGGTGGAACTAACTATGGCTACACCTTC.

This clonotype was recorded a few times. The chain combines TRBV6-1 with TRBJ1-3; D is perhaps TRBD1 (5 bases). V was clipped by 4 bases and J by 4 bases, with 17 bases between them. The germline V gene has CDR1 MNHNS and CDR2 SASEGT. This CDR3 has 16 amino acids. CDR3 DNA sequence: TGTGCCAGCAGTGCAGACCCAGGGATCCCAGGAAACACCATATATTTT. It encodes CASSADPGIPGNTIYF.

This clonotype was found once. The rearrangement uses TRBV27 and TRBJ2-5, with D maybe TRBD2 (5 bases). The V end was cut by 2 bases, the J end by 5 bases, with 12 bases between. Germline loops: CDR1 MNHEY, CDR2 SMNVEV (reference sequence). This CDR3 has 14 amino acids. The CDR3 DNA reads TGTGCCAGCAGTTTAGCCGGGGTTCGGGAGACCCAGTACTTC. Translation: CASSLAGVRETQYF.